One sample yielded the 7 T cell receptor beta chains listed below, sequenced in a study of shared T cell receptors in the human thymus. Profiling relied on immunoSEQ multiplex PCR, and the TCRdb table lists in-frame clones only, not all of them. The sample consists of 600,000 to 900,000 clones, 70% to 90% of them appearing once. The same data also contributed to another study, on human thymus T cells.

The material sequenced was thymocytes. Every receptor here comes from a girl less than two years old with a congenital heart defect.

This rearrangement joins TRBV6-5 to TRBJ2-7; a possible D gene is TRBD1 (6 bases). Germline CDR1 MNHEY, CDR2 SVGAGI. V was pared by 4 bases and J by 4 bases, with 11 bases between. This CDR3 comprises 13 residues. For the CDR3, the DNA is TGTGCCAGCAGTTTGGGGGCACCTTACGAGCAGTACTTC. Translating gives CASSLGAPYEQYF.

The chain is built from TRBV5-8 and TRBJ2-5; the match to TRBD2 covers 7 bases. CDR3 size: 16 residues. Germline-derived CDR1 and CDR2 are SGHTS and YDEGEE. The junction had 6 bases not matched to a gene; V was cut back by 0 bases and J by 1 base. Written as DNA, the CDR3 is TGTGCCAGCAGCTTGGTGTGGCGGGGGTTCCAAGAGACCCAGTACTTC. It codes for CASSLVWRGFQETQYF.

This clone occurred a few times. The chain combines TRBV6-1 with TRBJ2-1; TRBD2 agrees at 8 bases. CDR1 and CDR2 from the germline V gene are MNHNS and SASEGT. This CDR3 is 20 amino acids long. Germline trimming cut 3 bases from V and 0 bases from J; bases unmatched to any gene: 16. CDR3 coding DNA: TGTGCCAGCAGTGAGATTGAGTGGAAAGCGGGGGTGAGCTCCTACAATGAGCAGTTCTTC. Its protein product is CASSEIEWKAGVSSYNEQFF.

The chain combines TRBV6-6 with TRBJ1-2, with D possibly matching TRBD1 (6 bases). Trimming stripped 0 bases from V and 7 bases from J, with 18 bases between. Germline assignment: CDR1 MNHNY and CDR2 SVGAGI (reference sequence). The CDR3 is made up of 16 amino acids. CDR3 DNA sequence: TGTGCCAGCAGTTACTCGATGGGGGCAGGGGCGGGTGGCTACACCTTC. It is translated as CASSYSMGAGAGGYTF.

This rearrangement joins TRBV28 to TRBJ1-6; D uncertain. The V end was cut by 2 bases, the J end by 2 bases, with 13 bases between. CDR1 is MDHEN, CDR2 SYDVKM, per germline. The CDR3 loop spans 17 amino acids. The CDR3 nucleotides are TGTGCCAGCAGTTTAAAGAGGCCCGTAACCTATAATTCACCCCTCCACTTT. This codes for CASSLKRPVTYNSPLHF. The whole variable domain, remainder taken from reference TRBV28 and TRBJ1-6, is DVKVTQSSRYLVKRTGEKVFLECVQDMDHENMFWYRQDPGLGLRLIYFSYDVKMKEKGDIPEGYSVSREKKERFSLILESASTNQTSMYLCASSLKRPVTYNSPLHFGNGTRLTVT.

The chain links TRBV4-1 to TRBJ2-3, with unresolved D. The ends were cut back, 4 bases at V and 2 bases at J, with 13 bases in the middle. CDR3 length: 15 residues. Germline V CDR1 and CDR2: MGHRA, YSYEKL. This chain's CDR3 is CASSPRGFVTDTQYF. The CDR3 nucleotides read TGCGCCAGCAGCCCCCGCGGTTTCGTCACAGATACGCAGTATTTT.

This rearrangement joins TRBV30 to TRBJ1-6; 7 positions match TRBD1. J lost 5 bases, V lost 2 bases, and 6 bases had no gene match. This CDR3 contains 15 residues. Germline CDR1 reads GTSNPN; CDR2 reads SVGIG (reference sequence). This CDR3 is CAWSPLGQNNSPLHF. The CDR3, as DNA: TGTGCCTGGAGTCCACTGGGACAGAATAATTCACCCCTCCACTTT.